This TCR beta chain was sequenced for a study of cytomegalovirus exposure and HLA in healthy donors. Study-wide context: A subsequent analysis reported that the 120 validation repertoires were produced on the same platform that had also been used for the roughly 710 first-cohort repertoires.

Trimming cost V 2 bases and J 11 bases, with 13 bases left between them. Per the germline V gene, CDR1 is MRHNA and CDR2 is SNTAGT. The CDR3 has 13 residues. Separation from the roughly 700-subject first cohort characterized the roughly 120-subject validation cohort, to which the donors belonged. With regard to this clone: Its antigen remains unknown.

Whole-study results and caveats: Using the classifier, cytomegalovirus status was reportedly diagnosed with high specificity and sensitivity. Most TCR sequences were uncommon, yet certain public TCRs appeared in many donors.

Clones were read by immunoSEQ multiplex PCR, and TCRdb kept only the in-frame ones, dropping some. The data contain hundreds of thousands of clones, approximately 90% of them seen just once; the ten biggest clones take up roughly 0.75%. Input material: PBMCs. The chain couples TRBV6-4 to TRBJ1-5; the D is unclear. The TCR sequence derives from a woman aged 18 to 35 in good health and CMV-seronegative. The CDR3 DNA is TGTGCCAGCAGTGACGGAGACCATAAAGCCCAGCATTTT. It translates to CASSDGDHKAQHF.